What follows describes a single T cell receptor beta chain. These data belong to a study of T cell changes during pregnancy in multiple sclerosis. Measured with immunoSEQ multiplex PCR; TCRdb has only the in-frame clones, and not every one. The repertoire holds approximately 46,000 clones, with approximately 92% as singletons. This CDR3 has 17 residues. CDR1 is SGHRS and CDR2 is YFSETQ in the germline V gene. Trimming took 5 bases from V and 5 from J; bases not matched to a gene: 14. This TCR derives from a female donor with multiple sclerosis, enrolled in a pregnancy study. The genes are TRBV5-1 and TRBJ1-1; 11 bases are a match to TRBD1. The material was CD8+ T cells from peripheral blood mononuclear cells, obtained after pregnancy. For the CDR3, the DNA is TGCGCCAGCAGTCCCGGACAGGGGGCGATCGGGGGGACTGAAGCTTTCTTT. Amino acid sequence: CASSPGQGAIGGTEAFF.